This T cell receptor beta chain was identified in a study of blood T cell repertoires in COVID-19. Some clones are missing from TCRdb's copy, which holds only in-frame ones; the method was immunoSEQ multiplex PCR. The sample carries 270,000 or so clones, about 87% recorded once. The V gene end was trimmed by 0 bases and the J gene end by 5 bases; junction bases not matched to a gene: 11. The germline CDR1 and CDR2 sequences are MGHRA and YSYEKL. The CDR3 loop spans 18 amino acids. The sample was peripheral blood. The clonotype was recovered from a human donor in a cohort sampled during active COVID-19. The rearrangement links TRBV4-1 to TRBJ2-2; 8 bases map to TRBD2. CDR3 region: CASSQEALAGLGTGELFF. In DNA, the CDR3 is TGCGCCAGCAGCCAAGAGGCGCTAGCGGGTTTAGGGACCGGGGAGCTGTTTTTT.